The clone carrying this TCR beta chain was detected once. Its antigen is not known. A much larger clone differs from this one at a single base, so this may be a read error. Amplification of TRBV12-4/TRBJ1-2 clonotypes used adaptor-ligated barcode primers. TCRdb fed the multiplex PCR reads into MiXCR, producing one record per CDR3 protein. The table includes approximately 1,300 distinct CDR3 sequences, less than 25% detected once. V was clipped by 4 bases and J by 8 bases, with 11 bases between them. This CDR3 has 12 amino acids. The study's findings and limits: Tumor Treg TCRs overlapped most with tumor naive CD4+ cells. Tumor memory CD4+ T cell TCR gene usage was found to cluster with blood and lymph node memory CD4+ cells and with lymph node naive CD4+ cells. Naive CD4+ cells shared around an eighth of tumor Treg sequences.

The V and J genes are TRBV12-3 or TRBV12-4 and TRBJ1-2; a weak D match, TRBD1 (5 bases). The sequence was collected from a female donor with breast cancer. What was sequenced was naive CD4+ T cells sorted from blood. The subset is: naive CD4+ T cells, CD4+CD45RA+CD25-. As DNA, the CDR3 is TGTGCCAGCAGTTCAGGGACCCACGGCTACACCTTC. This translates into CASSSGTHGYTF.